The present T cell receptor (beta chain) was sequenced within a study of OX40 agonist ivuxolimab in advanced cancers. Here immunoSEQ multiplex PCR was the method, and the copy in TCRdb shows in-frame clones only, minus some. The sample lists about 93,000 clones; roughly 89% were seen once. The length of the CDR3 is 16 residues. In germline, CDR1 is SGHAT, CDR2 FQNNGV. V lost 1 base and J lost 5, with 15 bases in between. The specimen comprised CD4+ or CD8+ T cells sorted from blood, sampled in a trial of the OX40 agonist ivuxolimab. The receptor was isolated from an adult with an advanced solid tumor such as melanoma, head and neck, liver or kidney cancer. The chain recombines TRBV11-2 with TRBJ2-1; D may match TRBD1 or TRBD2 (5 bases each). CDR3 sequence (DNA): TGTGCCAGCAGCTTAGCGTCGGGGACGGGTAACAATGAGCAGTTCTTC. As protein: CASSLASGTGNNEQFF.